Listed below are T cell receptor beta chains from one sample, sequenced in a study of OX40 agonist ivuxolimab in advanced cancers. TCRdb keeps only in-frame clones here, not all; method: immunoSEQ multiplex PCR. The sample has tens of thousands of clones, around 90% seen once. Sequenced here: CD4+ or CD8+ T cells sorted from blood, sampled in a trial of the OX40 agonist ivuxolimab. These receptor sequences come from an adult with an advanced solid tumor such as melanoma, head and neck, liver or kidney cancer. Each CDR3 is given with its conserved first and last residue. Fields, in order: CDR3 DNA, CDR3 protein, clone size, J gene, V gene, D gene. The D gene is left open where the match is weak. Clone size appears in some rows only: once, few, many, or a class for an expanded clone.

cdr3_nt: TGTGCCAGCAGCTTAGGGGTTCTAGCGGGAGGGACAGCCAAAAACATTCAGTACTTC; cdr3_aa: CASSLGVLAGGTAKNIQYF; clone_size: few; j_call: TRBJ2-4; v_call: TRBV11-2; d_call: TRBD2
cdr3_nt: TGTGCCAGCAGCTTAGGGGACAGGGGGGAGGATGAGCAGTTCTTC; cdr3_aa: CASSLGDRGEDEQFF; clone_size: NA; j_call: TRBJ2-1; v_call: TRBV7-9; d_call: TRBD1
cdr3_nt: TGTGCCAGCAGCCTCGAGCAGGGTCAAGCTTTCTTT; cdr3_aa: CASSLEQGQAFF; clone_size: NA; j_call: TRBJ1-1; v_call: TRBV7-2; d_call: NA
cdr3_nt: TGCAGTGCTAGCGAACTGCACGAGCAGTACTTC; cdr3_aa: CSASELHEQYF; clone_size: NA; j_call: TRBJ2-7; v_call: TRBV20-1; d_call: NA
cdr3_nt: TGTGCCAGCCAGCGGGGCGCCTACGAGCAGTACTTC; cdr3_aa: CASQRGAYEQYF; clone_size: NA; j_call: TRBJ2-7; v_call: TRBV6-5; d_call: TRBD2
cdr3_nt: TGTGCCTGGAGTCCCGGGACAGGGGACTACGAGCAGTACTTC; cdr3_aa: CAWSPGTGDYEQYF; clone_size: NA; j_call: TRBJ2-7; v_call: TRBV30; d_call: TRBD1
cdr3_nt: TGTGCCAGCAGTTTAAGGGGAGAGCCGCTCCACTTT; cdr3_aa: CASSLRGEPLHF; clone_size: NA; j_call: TRBJ1-6; v_call: TRBV28; d_call: NA
cdr3_nt: TGTGCCTGGACCGGGACACCCTTTAACTATGGCTACACCTTC; cdr3_aa: CAWTGTPFNYGYTF; clone_size: few; j_call: TRBJ1-2; v_call: TRBV30; d_call: NA
cdr3_nt: TGTGCCAGCAGTGCCCAGAGTAACACTGAAGCTTTCTTT; cdr3_aa: CASSAQSNTEAFF; clone_size: NA; j_call: TRBJ1-1; v_call: TRBV2; d_call: NA
cdr3_nt: TGCGCCAGCAGCAAGGGGGCGAGGTACAATGAGCAGTTCTTC; cdr3_aa: CASSKGARYNEQFF; clone_size: NA; j_call: TRBJ2-1; v_call: TRBV5-1; d_call: TRBD1
cdr3_nt: TGTGCCAGCAGCGTAGTGGGACAGACCACTGAAGCTTTCTTT; cdr3_aa: CASSVVGQTTEAFF; clone_size: once; j_call: TRBJ1-1; v_call: TRBV9; d_call: TRBD1
cdr3_nt: TGTGCCAGCACCCCATCACAGGGGTTGGTGGCCTATGGCTACACCTTC; cdr3_aa: CASTPSQGLVAYGYTF; clone_size: NA; j_call: TRBJ1-2; v_call: TRBV7-9; d_call: TRBD1
cdr3_nt: TGTGCCAGTAGTATATCCCTTGACGGCTATGGCTACACCTTC; cdr3_aa: CASSISLDGYGYTF; clone_size: NA; j_call: TRBJ1-2; v_call: TRBV19; d_call: NA
cdr3_nt: TGTGCCAGTAGTCCCCAGGGGGCTAGCGGGATGGTGGGGCAGTTCTTC; cdr3_aa: CASSPQGASGMVGQFF; clone_size: NA; j_call: TRBJ2-1; v_call: TRBV19; d_call: NA
cdr3_nt: TGCGCCAGCAGCTTCACCCACTCTAGCCAAGAGACCCAGTACTTC; cdr3_aa: CASSFTHSSQETQYF; clone_size: NA; j_call: TRBJ2-5; v_call: TRBV5-1; d_call: NA
cdr3_nt: TGCGCCAGCAGCTCGGTGGGCGGGGGGGCCCTCGGAGAGACCCAGTACTTC; cdr3_aa: CASSSVGGGALGETQYF; clone_size: NA; j_call: TRBJ2-5; v_call: TRBV5-1; d_call: TRBD2
cdr3_nt: TGTGCCAGCAGTTTGACCCGGGATCAGCCCCAGCATTTT; cdr3_aa: CASSLTRDQPQHF; clone_size: once; j_call: TRBJ1-5; v_call: TRBV27; d_call: NA
cdr3_nt: TGTGCCAGCAGAAAGGGGGTGGCGTTTCTTGGAAACACCATATATTTT; cdr3_aa: CASRKGVAFLGNTIYF; clone_size: NA; j_call: TRBJ1-3; v_call: TRBV13; d_call: NA
cdr3_nt: TGTGCCAGCAGCGTCCCGGGAACTTTCGAGCAGTACTTC; cdr3_aa: CASSVPGTFEQYF; clone_size: NA; j_call: TRBJ2-7; v_call: TRBV6-6; d_call: NA
cdr3_nt: TGTGCCAGCAGCCGACAGGCTAAGTTGGGCTACACCTTC; cdr3_aa: CASSRQAKLGYTF; clone_size: NA; j_call: TRBJ1-2; v_call: TRBV7-9; d_call: NA
cdr3_nt: TGTGCCAGCTCACCAAGGAAGGGGGCAGGGAACACTGAAGCTTTCTTT; cdr3_aa: CASSPRKGAGNTEAFF; clone_size: NA; j_call: TRBJ1-1; v_call: TRBV18; d_call: TRBD1
cdr3_nt: TGTGCCAGCAGCCCTCGGACAGGGTTCTCCTCTGGGGCCAACGTCCTGACTTTC; cdr3_aa: CASSPRTGFSSGANVLTF; clone_size: NA; j_call: TRBJ2-6; v_call: TRBV7-3; d_call: TRBD1
cdr3_nt: TGCGCCAGCAGCAGCGTGGGAGGTGGCTACACCTTC; cdr3_aa: CASSSVGGGYTF; clone_size: NA; j_call: TRBJ1-2; v_call: TRBV4-1; d_call: NA
cdr3_nt: TGTGCCAGTAGTATAGCGACCGACAGAAAGCAGTTCTTC; cdr3_aa: CASSIATDRKQFF; clone_size: NA; j_call: TRBJ2-1; v_call: TRBV19; d_call: NA
cdr3_nt: TGTGCCAGCTCACCACCCGGGACAGCCCTCACAGATACGCAGTATTTT; cdr3_aa: CASSPPGTALTDTQYF; clone_size: NA; j_call: TRBJ2-3; v_call: TRBV18; d_call: TRBD1
cdr3_nt: TGTGCCAGCAGGACAGGGGGCCCCTACGAGCAGTACTTC; cdr3_aa: CASRTGGPYEQYF; clone_size: NA; j_call: TRBJ2-7; v_call: TRBV2; d_call: TRBD1
cdr3_nt: TGTGCCAGCAGTAGATGGACAGGGACCGAGCAGTACTTC; cdr3_aa: CASSRWTGTEQYF; clone_size: NA; j_call: TRBJ2-7; v_call: TRBV6-6; d_call: TRBD1
cdr3_nt: TGCGCCAGCAGCCAAGATTTCGCTCAGGGGAGGAACGAGCAGTACTTC; cdr3_aa: CASSQDFAQGRNEQYF; clone_size: NA; j_call: TRBJ2-7; v_call: TRBV4-1; d_call: NA
cdr3_nt: TGCGCCAGCAGTGAAACAGGGACGGGGGAGCTGTTTTTT; cdr3_aa: CASSETGTGELFF; clone_size: NA; j_call: TRBJ2-2; v_call: TRBV10-1; d_call: NA
cdr3_nt: TGTGCCAGCAGCCTAGGGAGCGGGAGGGTCAATGAGCAGTTCTTC; cdr3_aa: CASSLGSGRVNEQFF; clone_size: NA; j_call: TRBJ2-1; v_call: TRBV7-2; d_call: TRBD2
cdr3_nt: TGTGCCAGTACCCTAGGGACTGCGGAGGGTCGCCAACGACACACCATATATTTT; cdr3_aa: CASTLGTAEGRQRHTIYF; clone_size: once; j_call: TRBJ1-3; v_call: TRBV19; d_call: NA
cdr3_nt: TGCGCCAGCAGCCTCGGACAGGGGGGATTAAATGAGCAGTTCTTC; cdr3_aa: CASSLGQGGLNEQFF; clone_size: NA; j_call: TRBJ2-1; v_call: TRBV4-1; d_call: TRBD1
cdr3_nt: TGTGCCACCACCGACAGAATGAACACTGAAGCTTTCTTT; cdr3_aa: CATTDRMNTEAFF; clone_size: NA; j_call: TRBJ1-1; v_call: TRBV6-5; d_call: NA
cdr3_nt: TGCGCCAGCAGCTTGGAGGGGGGGCACCTCTACGAGCAGTACTTC; cdr3_aa: CASSLEGGHLYEQYF; clone_size: NA; j_call: TRBJ2-7; v_call: TRBV5-1; d_call: NA
cdr3_nt: TGTGCCAGCAGGGCAGCTAGCGGGAGTGGGAATGAGCAGTTCTTC; cdr3_aa: CASRAASGSGNEQFF; clone_size: NA; j_call: TRBJ2-1; v_call: TRBV6-5; d_call: TRBD2
cdr3_nt: TGTGCCATTCCCCCCGGGACTAGCGACAACACAGATACGCAGTATTTT; cdr3_aa: CAIPPGTSDNTDTQYF; clone_size: NA; j_call: TRBJ2-3; v_call: TRBV6-4; d_call: TRBD2
cdr3_nt: TGTGCCATCAGTGGGGAGGGCTCAGGGGCCAGTCAGCCCCAGCATTTT; cdr3_aa: CAISGEGSGASQPQHF; clone_size: NA; j_call: TRBJ1-5; v_call: TRBV10-3; d_call: NA
cdr3_nt: TGTGCCAGCCGAGGGGCCAACTCTGGAAACACCATATATTTT; cdr3_aa: CASRGANSGNTIYF; clone_size: NA; j_call: TRBJ1-3; v_call: TRBV27; d_call: NA
cdr3_nt: TGTGCCAGCAGCGTAACCCTACTAGCGGGAGACAATGAGCAGTTCTTC; cdr3_aa: CASSVTLLAGDNEQFF; clone_size: once; j_call: TRBJ2-1; v_call: TRBV9; d_call: TRBD2
cdr3_nt: TGTGCCACCAGCAGAGGTCGGGGGGTCTACAATGAGCAGTTCTTC; cdr3_aa: CATSRGRGVYNEQFF; clone_size: NA; j_call: TRBJ2-1; v_call: TRBV15; d_call: TRBD2
cdr3_nt: TGTGCCAGCATCCCAAATGTCAGGACTAGCGGGGGAAGCTCCTACAATGAGCAGTTCTTC; cdr3_aa: CASIPNVRTSGGSSYNEQFF; clone_size: NA; j_call: TRBJ2-1; v_call: TRBV27; d_call: TRBD2
cdr3_nt: TGCGCCAGCAGCCCAGCCAGGGGTACGGCCGGGGAGCTGTTTTTT; cdr3_aa: CASSPARGTAGELFF; clone_size: NA; j_call: TRBJ2-2; v_call: TRBV5-1; d_call: NA
cdr3_nt: TGTGCCAGCAGTTTCGGGGCTAATCAGCCCCAGCATTTT; cdr3_aa: CASSFGANQPQHF; clone_size: NA; j_call: TRBJ1-5; v_call: TRBV27; d_call: NA
cdr3_nt: TGTGCCAGCAGCGCGGGGGACAGGGGAGGAGAAAAACTGTTTTTT; cdr3_aa: CASSAGDRGGEKLFF; clone_size: NA; j_call: TRBJ1-4; v_call: TRBV9; d_call: TRBD1
cdr3_nt: TGTGCCAGCAGCTTAGAAAGGCGACTAGCGGGGTCGGCCCAGTACTTC; cdr3_aa: CASSLERRLAGSAQYF; clone_size: NA; j_call: TRBJ2-5; v_call: TRBV7-2; d_call: TRBD2
cdr3_nt: TGTGCCTGGAATAGGCCCCCTGGAAACACCATATATTTT; cdr3_aa: CAWNRPPGNTIYF; clone_size: NA; j_call: TRBJ1-3; v_call: TRBV30; d_call: NA
cdr3_nt: TGTGCCAGCAGTCAGGACAGGGGAGAGACCCAGTACTTC; cdr3_aa: CASSQDRGETQYF; clone_size: NA; j_call: TRBJ2-5; v_call: TRBV28; d_call: TRBD1
cdr3_nt: TGCGCCAGCAGCCAAGGTTTGGGGTTGAGGTATGGCTACACCTTC; cdr3_aa: CASSQGLGLRYGYTF; clone_size: few; j_call: TRBJ1-2; v_call: TRBV4-1; d_call: NA
cdr3_nt: TGTGCCAGCAGCTCGACAGGGGATTCCTACAATGAGCAGTTCTTC; cdr3_aa: CASSSTGDSYNEQFF; clone_size: NA; j_call: TRBJ2-1; v_call: TRBV9; d_call: TRBD1